The source of this T cell receptor (beta chain) is a study of blood T cells in healthy people across ages. Study-wide points: Unsorted PBMCs ruled out conclusive naive versus antigen-experienced comparison.

A second PCR, run for roughly 7 to 11 cycles, used a sample-barcoded 5' primer plus a J-beta primer mix. TCRdb used MiXCR to reprocess the 5' RACE reads, holding one entry per CDR3 protein. The sample lists around 1,800,000 distinct CDR3 sequences, approximately 40% seen once, with 23% in the top ten. The CDR3 has 15 amino acids. Trimming removed 1 base from V and 12 bases from J, with 19 bases in between. Germline V gene lookup returns CDR1 SEHNR and CDR2 FQNEAQ (reference sequence). Comments on this clonotype: Its matching antigen is unknown. The CDR3 end shows no conserved phenylalanine or tryptophan, and so a read error is likely.

The TCR originated in a human donor in good health. This rearrangement joins TRBV7-9 to TRBJ2-1; D is unclear. The specimen was blood. CDR3 in amino acids: CASSLGFGSDLRQFL. The DNA of the CDR3 is TGTGCCAGCAGCTTAGGGTTCGGTAGTGATCTAAGGCAGTTCTTA.